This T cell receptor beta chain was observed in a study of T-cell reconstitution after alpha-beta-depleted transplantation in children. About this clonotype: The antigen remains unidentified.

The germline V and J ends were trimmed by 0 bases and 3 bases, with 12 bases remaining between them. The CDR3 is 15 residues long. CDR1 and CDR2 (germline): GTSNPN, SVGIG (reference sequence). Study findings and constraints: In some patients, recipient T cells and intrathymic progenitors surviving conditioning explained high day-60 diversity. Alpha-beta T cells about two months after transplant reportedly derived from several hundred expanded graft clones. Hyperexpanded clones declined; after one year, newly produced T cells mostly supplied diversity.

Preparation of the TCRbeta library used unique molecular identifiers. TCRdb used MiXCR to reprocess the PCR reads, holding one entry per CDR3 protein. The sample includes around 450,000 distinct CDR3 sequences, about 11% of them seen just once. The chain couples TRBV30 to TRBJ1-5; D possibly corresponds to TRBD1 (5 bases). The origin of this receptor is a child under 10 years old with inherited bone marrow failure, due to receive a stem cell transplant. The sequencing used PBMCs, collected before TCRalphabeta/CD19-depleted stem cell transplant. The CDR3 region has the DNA TGTGCCTGGAGTGTAATCTCAGGGAACAATCAGCCCCAGCATTTT. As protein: CAWSVISGNNQPQHF.